Shown below are 10 T cell receptor beta chains from a single sample sequenced in a study of cytomegalovirus exposure and HLA in healthy donors. With 60 Vbeta and 13 Jbeta primers, the PCR was carried out. Measured with immunoSEQ multiplex PCR; TCRdb has only the in-frame clones, and not every one. The sample shows roughly 120,000 clones, 80% of them seen only once. Sequencing was performed on PBMCs. The receptors were sampled from a man between 50 and 59 years old in good health and CMV-seronegative.

The chain employs TRBV6-5 and TRBJ1-5, with TRBD1 as a possible D gene (6 bases). Trimming shortened V by 6 bases and J by 9 bases, and 21 bases separated the two germline ends. The CDR3 has 15 residues. CDR1 and CDR2 (germline): MNHEY, SVGAGI. This CDR3 reads CASSETGLGGRPQHF. The CDR3 DNA is TGTGCCAGCAGCGAAACAGGGCTTGGGGGTAGGCCCCAGCATTTT.

This chain joins TRBV10-3 and TRBJ2-3, with TRBD2 matching over 11 bases. Germline V CDR1 and CDR2: ENHRY, SYGVKD. The V gene end was trimmed by 4 bases and the J gene end by 4 bases; junction bases not matched to a gene: 4. The CDR3 is 15 residues long. The CDR3 nucleotides are TGTGCCATCAGTGGACTAGCGGGGATGGCAGATACGCAGTATTTT. This sequence encodes CAISGLAGMADTQYF.

V usage is TRBV7-9 and J usage is TRBJ1-1; 7 nucleotides match TRBD1. The CDR3 has 14 residues. CDR1 and CDR2 (germline): SEHNR, FQNEAQ (reference sequence). The ends lost 4 bases at V and 3 bases at J; junction bases unmatched: 5. The CDR3 DNA sequence: TGTGCCAGCAGCTGGGGCGGACAGGACACTGAAGCTTTCTTT. This gives the protein CASSWGGQDTEAFF.

This chain joins TRBV5-1 and TRBJ1-3, with D hard to call. The V end lost 6 bases, the J end lost 0 bases, and 13 bases lay between the germline ends. The CDR3 covers 15 residues. Looked up from germline, CDR1 is SGHRS and CDR2 is YFSETQ. CDR3 sequence: CASTWEGFSGNTIYF. The CDR3 nucleotides are TGCGCCAGCACCTGGGAGGGCTTCTCTGGAAACACCATATATTTT.

This clone was detected only a few times. The V call is TRBV23-1, the J call TRBJ2-5, with a weak D call TRBD1 (6 bases). TRBV23-1 falls under the ORF class, with uncertain function. V lost 8 bases and J 4 bases, leaving 14 bases between the germline ends. The CDR3 has 13 residues. CDR3 protein: CASGNRVGETQYF. The CDR3 DNA reads as TGCGCCAGCGGAAACAGGGTCGGAGAGACCCAGTACTTC.

The rearrangement links TRBV15 to TRBJ2-1; no reliable D call. Germline V lookup: CDR1 LNHNV, CDR2 YYDKDF (reference sequence). V shed 1 base and J shed 6 bases, with 10 bases lying between them. The CDR3 loop spans 14 amino acids. The CDR3 DNA follows: TGTGCCACCAGCAGAGGTGGGCGCATCAATGAGCAGTTCTTC. This encodes CATSRGGRINEQFF.

The chain joins TRBV2 to TRBJ1-5; D gene unclear. The CDR3 is 13 residues long. Germline V lookup: CDR1 SNHLY, CDR2 FYNNEI. The CDR3 reads CASQRDVGQPQHF. The CDR3 region has the DNA TGTGCGAGTCAACGGGATGTGGGTCAGCCCCAGCATTTT. The full variable domain, completed using reference TRBV2 and TRBJ1-5, is EPEVTQTPSHQVTQMGQEVILRCVPISNHLYFYWYRQILGQKVEFLVSFYNNEISEKSEIFDDQFSVERPDGSNFTLKIRSTKLEDSAMYFCASQRDVGQPQHFGDGTRLSIL.

The gene calls are TRBV11-3 and TRBJ1-1, with D hard to call. V shed 5 bases and J shed 1 base, with 5 bases lying between them. Germline CDR1 reads SGHNT; CDR2 reads YENEEA. The CDR3 contains 12 residues. The CDR3, as DNA: TGTGCCAGCAGCCGTCGGAACACTGAAGCTTTCTTT. Encoded protein: CASSRRNTEAFF.

Here the CDR3 reads CASSFLWSGTGSYEQYF. The DNA for the CDR3 is TGTGCCAGCAGTTTCCTTTGGAGTGGGACAGGGAGCTACGAGCAGTACTTC. The gene calls are TRBV28 and TRBJ2-7; the match to TRBD1 covers 9 bases. V dropped 3 bases and J dropped 3; count of bases not matched to a gene: 12. The CDR3 loop spans 17 amino acids. CDR1 and CDR2 from the germline V gene are MDHEN and SYDVKM.

The chain uses TRBV5-5 and TRBJ1-6, with D perhaps TRBD1 (5 bases). The CDR3 runs 16 residues. Trimming took 1 base from V and 0 from J, leaving 8 bases between them. Germline V gene data show CDR1 as SGHKS and CDR2 as YYEKEE (reference sequence). CDR3 nucleotides: TGTGCCAGCAGCTTGAGGGGTAGCTCCTATAATTCACCCCTCCACTTT. Protein sequence: CASSLRGSSYNSPLHF.